What follows are 26 T cell receptor beta chains derived from one specimen sequenced in a study of control samples from healthy donors and cancer patients. This table comes from immunoSEQ multiplex PCR, and its TCRdb copy is limited to in-frame clones, with some not included. The sample has fewer than 200,000 clones, around 94% seen once; the top ten hold around 1.4%. Sequenced: blood. The receptors come from a young man in good health.

This chain joins TRBV7-9 and TRBJ1-3; D is uncertain. The CDR3 contains 14 residues. Germline values: CDR1 SEHNR, CDR2 FQNEAQ (reference sequence). Trimming left V 8 bases short and J 4 bases short, with 15 bases between. For the CDR3, the DNA is TGTGCCAGCTCCTCCTCAAACACGGGAAACACCATATATTTT. Translation gives CASSSSNTGNTIYF. Full variable domain (remainder filled in from reference TRBV7-9 and TRBJ1-3): DTGVSQNPRHKITKRGQNVTFRCDPISEHNRLYWYRQTLGQGPEFLTYFQNEAQLEKSRLLSDRFSAERPKGSFSTLEIQRTEQGDSAMYLCASSSSNTGNTIYFGEGSWLTVV.

This chain joins TRBV5-1 and TRBJ2-1; TRBD2 matches 9 bases. J gave up 7 bases and V 4 bases, and 9 bases lay outside the gene matches. Germline CDR1 reads SGHRS; CDR2 reads YFSETQ. The CDR3 runs 15 residues. CDR3 DNA sequence: TGCGCCAGCAGCCTGGAGGGCGGGAGGGCAAATGAGCAGTTCTTC. Its translation: CASSLEGGRANEQFF.

The chain has TRBV12-3 or TRBV12-4 and TRBJ1-2; D unclear. V lost 1 base and J 5 bases, leaving 5 bases between the germline ends. The CDR3 consists of 12 residues. The chain's CDR3 is CASSLVQYGYTF. The CDR3 DNA is TGTGCCAGCAGTTTAGTTCAGTATGGCTACACCTTC.

This chain joins TRBV7-9 and TRBJ2-2, with 7 bases lining up with TRBD1. The CDR3 loop spans 15 amino acids. The ends lost 2 bases at V and 5 bases at J; junction bases unmatched: 5. The germline CDR1 and CDR2 sequences are SEHNR and FQNEAQ (reference sequence). The CDR3 nucleotides read TGTGCCAGCAGCTTAAACAGGGGAGTAACCGGGGAGCTGTTTTTT. It specifies CASSLNRGVTGELFF.

The V call is TRBV5-4, the J call TRBJ1-4, with D tentatively TRBD1 (6 bases). Deletions cut 3 bases from V and 0 bases from J, with 12 bases between. Germline values: CDR1 SGHNT, CDR2 YYREEE (reference sequence). This CDR3 has 16 residues. The chain's CDR3 is CASSSLGQPTNEKLFF. As DNA, the CDR3 is TGTGCCAGCAGCTCACTAGGACAGCCAACTAATGAAAAACTGTTTTTT. The whole variable domain, filled in from reference TRBV5-4 and TRBJ1-4, reads ETGVTQSPTHLIKTRGQQVTLRCSSQSGHNTVSWYQQALGQGPQFIFQYYREEENGRGNFPPRFSGLQFPNYSSELNVNALELDDSALYLCASSSLGQPTNEKLFFGSGTQLSVL.

The chain carries TRBV2 and TRBJ2-5; D may be TRBD2 (5 bases). CDR1 SNHLY and CDR2 FYNNEI come from the germline V gene. Between the trimmed V and J ends, which lost 11 bases and 4 bases, there was a span of 14 bases. The CDR3 extends over 12 amino acids. The CDR3 DNA reads TGTGCCGGTGGAGGATCGGGAGAGACCCAGTACTTC. Amino acids: CAGGGSGETQYF.

The genes are TRBV25-1 and TRBJ1-6, with D perhaps matching TRBD1 (5 bases). V was shortened by 1 base and J by 12 bases, with 19 bases between the two germline ends. Looked up from germline, CDR1 is MGHDK and CDR2 is SYGVNS. CDR3 size: 16 residues. The CDR3 nucleotides read TGTGCCAGCAGTGAATTTCCGGACCGTTTGGGGCAACCCCTCCACTTT. Encoded protein: CASSEFPDRLGQPLHF.

V and J are TRBV7-2 and TRBJ2-1; 11 bases are a match to TRBD2. The ends lost 3 bases at V and 6 bases at J; junction bases unmatched: 7. CDR1 and CDR2 (germline): SGHTA, FQGNSA. This CDR3 region has 16 residues. The CDR3 DNA reads as TGTGCCAGCAGCTTCCTAGCGGGGGGAAGTCGCAATGAGCAGTTCTTC. Its translation is CASSFLAGGSRNEQFF. The full variable domain, in which reference TRBV7-2 and TRBJ2-1 provide the parts outside the CDR3, is GAGVSQSPSNKVTEKGKDVELRCDPISGHTALYWYRQSLGQGLEFLIYFQGNSAPDKSGLPSDRFSAERTGGSVSTLTIQRTQQEDSAVYLCASSFLAGGSRNEQFFGPGTRLTVL.

The chain is built from TRBV4-2 and TRBJ2-7; 8 nucleotides match TRBD2. V was pared by 0 bases and J by 6 bases, with 10 bases of the junction left unmatched. The CDR3 is 16 residues long. The germline CDR1 and CDR2 sequences are LGHNA and YNFKEQ. The CDR3 DNA is TGTGCCAGCAGCCAAGATATCCGGGGGGGCTTCGGCGAGCAGTACTTC. Translation: CASSQDIRGGFGEQYF.

CDR3 coding DNA: TGTGCCAGCAGCAACATCCGACAGGTTGAAGCTTTCTTT. Protein product: CASSNIRQVEAFF. The genes are TRBV12-3 or TRBV12-4 and TRBJ1-1, with D perhaps TRBD1 (6 bases). This CDR3 contains 13 residues. Trimming left V 6 bases short and J 7 bases short, with 15 bases between.

This clone was detected only a few times. The rearrangement joins TRBV4-1 to TRBJ2-7; D may be TRBD1 (5 bases). V was pared by 0 bases and J by 1 base, with 13 bases between. Germline loops: CDR1 MGHRA, CDR2 YSYEKL. The CDR3 is 16 residues long. CDR3 region: CASSQEEVRVSYEQYF. In DNA, the CDR3 is TGCGCCAGCAGCCAAGAAGAAGTCAGGGTTTCCTACGAGCAGTACTTC.

The chain employs TRBV11-2 and TRBJ1-1, with 7 nucleotides matching TRBD1. V lost 1 base, J lost 6 bases, and 5 bases stayed unmatched. The CDR3 spans 14 residues. Germline V CDR1 and CDR2: SGHAT, FQNNGV. The CDR3 is CASSLAGTDPEAFF. CDR3 in DNA: TGTGCCAGCAGCTTAGCGGGGACAGACCCTGAAGCTTTCTTT.

The J gene is TRBJ2-7, the V gene TRBV6-5; D possibly corresponds to TRBD2 (5 bases). There are 12 residues in the CDR3. The germline gives CDR1 MNHEY, CDR2 SVGAGI. V was pared by 6 bases and J by 7 bases, with 13 bases between. CDR3 in amino acids: CASSYGGAEQYF. CDR3 DNA: TGTGCCAGCAGCTACGGAGGCGCGGAGCAGTACTTC.

As concerns this clone: Other nucleotide sequences in the sample specify the same CDR3. CDR3 region: CASKLTGRDSYEQYF. The DNA for the CDR3 is TGCGCCAGCAAGTTGACGGGACGTGACTCCTACGAGCAGTACTTC. The rearrangement joins TRBV5-1 to TRBJ2-7, with D possibly being TRBD1 or TRBD2 (5 bases each). The CDR3 consists of 15 residues. Trimming left V 6 bases short and J 0 bases short, with 16 bases between. Germline-derived CDR1 and CDR2 are SGHRS and YFSETQ.

The chain recombines TRBV6-5 with TRBJ1-2, with TRBD1 identical over 8 bases. Per germline, CDR1 MNHEY and CDR2 SVGAGI. V lost 2 bases and J lost 9; bases outside the gene matches: 8. The CDR3 extends over 14 amino acids. CDR3 DNA: TGTGCCAGCAGTTACCTCACAGGGGGGTCACGCTACACCTTC. Protein: CASSYLTGGSRYTF.

The genes are TRBV6-5 and TRBJ1-1; 10 bases map to TRBD1. Germline CDR1 MNHEY, CDR2 SVGAGI. This CDR3 region has 15 residues. V dropped 7 bases and J dropped 0; count of bases not matched to a gene: 5. In DNA form, the CDR3 reads TGTGCCAGCACCGGGACAGGGGTGATGAACACTGAAGCTTTCTTT. Protein: CASTGTGVMNTEAFF.

The V gene is TRBV14, the J gene TRBJ1-6; D is perhaps TRBD1 (6 bases). Germline V gene sequence: CDR1 SGHDN, CDR2 FVKESK. This CDR3 comprises 14 residues. V was shortened by 2 bases and J by 9 bases, with 11 bases between the two germline ends. CDR3 sequence reads: CASSQTGRVSPLHF. As DNA, the CDR3 is TGTGCCAGCAGCCAAACAGGGAGGGTTTCACCCCTCCACTTT.

The chain has TRBV2 and TRBJ2-7; D could derive from TRBD1 or TRBD2 (5 bases each). Trimming cost V 6 bases and J 1 base, with 16 bases left between them. The CDR3 has 15 amino acids. CDR1 is SNHLY and CDR2 is FYNNEI in the germline V gene. The CDR3 DNA follows: TGTGCCAGCAGCATGGGACCGTGGGGTTCCTACGAGCAGTACTTC. Encoded protein: CASSMGPWGSYEQYF.

The chain carries TRBV28 and TRBJ2-5, with 8 bases aligning to TRBD2. V gave up 3 bases and J gave up 1 base; unmatched junction bases: 7. Germline CDR1 reads MDHEN; CDR2 reads SYDVKM. The CDR3 totals 16 residues. The CDR3 loop is CASSFQASGLQETQYF. CDR3 bases: TGTGCCAGCAGTTTTCAGGCTAGCGGGCTCCAAGAGACCCAGTACTTC.

This clone was recorded once. The chain couples TRBV6-2 or TRBV6-3 to TRBJ2-3; D not resolved. The V gene's germline CDR1 is MNHEY and CDR2 SVGEGT. This CDR3 region has 14 residues. The V end lost 3 bases, the J end lost 11 bases, and 18 bases lay between the germline ends. This CDR3 is CASSYVGRRVWQYF. In DNA form, the CDR3 reads TGTGCCAGCAGTTATGTAGGGCGCCGAGTTTGGCAGTATTTT.

The genes are TRBV5-1 and TRBJ2-3, with D hard to call. V lost 4 bases and J lost 3, with 15 bases in between. The CDR3 extends over 15 amino acids. Germline CDR1 SGHRS, CDR2 YFSETQ. The CDR3 nucleotides are TGCGCCAGCAGCCCCGGCGGAGTCGGTACAGATACGCAGTATTTT. Translated, it gives CASSPGGVGTDTQYF.

This chain links TRBV30 with TRBJ1-1, with 7 bases matching TRBD1. Looked up from germline, CDR1 is GTSNPN and CDR2 is SVGIG (reference sequence). There are 13 residues in the CDR3. Losses at the gene ends were 5 bases for V and 1 base for J; bases not matched to a gene: 4. CDR3 sequence: CAWGEGANTEAFF. The CDR3 DNA sequence: TGTGCCTGGGGAGAGGGGGCGAACACTGAAGCTTTCTTT.

This clone was seen once. The rearrangement links TRBV9 to TRBJ2-1; TRBD2 aligns across 10 bases. The V segment lost 1 base and the J segment 5 bases; nucleotides outside the gene matches: 3. Germline assignment: CDR1 SGDLS and CDR2 YYNGEE. This CDR3 has 15 amino acids. CDR3 sequence: CASSVLAGGDNEQFF. CDR3 nucleotide sequence: TGTGCCAGCAGCGTATTAGCGGGGGGTGACAATGAGCAGTTCTTC.

The chain employs TRBV3-1 (or the pseudogene TRBV3-2) and TRBJ2-3; unclear D gene. The V gene lost 3 bases and the J gene lost 3 bases, with 10 bases spanning the gap. The CDR3 contains 14 residues. Germline CDR1 and CDR2: LGHDT and YNNKEL (reference sequence). The CDR3 bases are TGTGCCAGCAGCCAGCGGCAGCGAACAGATACGCAGTATTTT. Protein product: CASSQRQRTDTQYF.

The chain employs TRBV27 and TRBJ1-2; D is uncertain. The CDR3 covers 13 residues. The germline gives CDR1 MNHEY, CDR2 SMNVEV (reference sequence). Trimming left V 6 bases short and J 2 bases short, with 10 bases between. The CDR3 region has the DNA TGTGCCAGCAGAATGGGTGGGAACTATGGCTACACCTTC. It translates to CASRMGGNYGYTF.

The chain uses TRBV4-1 and TRBJ2-2; D possibly uses TRBD1 or TRBD2 (7 bases each). The CDR3 has 19 residues. Trimming cost V 4 bases and J 4 bases, with 25 bases left between them. Germline values: CDR1 MGHRA, CDR2 YSYEKL. DNA of the CDR3: TGCGCCAGCAGCCCACCCAGGGGGGAGGGGATAAGGGGCACCGGGGAGCTGTTTTTT. It yields the protein CASSPPRGEGIRGTGELFF.